The sequence of this TCR beta chain was determined in a study of blood T cell repertoires in COVID-19. In the original workflow: Estimation of nucleated cell counts relied on the amplification of reference gene primers. Clones were read by immunoSEQ multiplex PCR, and TCRdb kept only the in-frame ones, dropping some. V and J calls and clone size are as listed in that table; D and trimming were resolved from the DNA. The sample lists 30,000 to 35,000 clones, roughly 84% seen once, with over 12% in the top ten. CDR3 length: 15 residues. Germline CDR1 is MNHEY and CDR2 is SMNVEV (reference sequence). The ends lost 0 bases at V and 8 bases at J; junction bases unmatched: 5.

Source material: peripheral blood. This sequence originates from a man in his fifties or sixties with active COVID-19. The gene calls are TRBV27 and TRBJ1-4; TRBD1 aligns across 8 bases. In DNA form, the CDR3 reads TGTGCCAGCAGTTTATCGGGACAGGCCAACGAAAAACTGTTTTTT. It is translated as CASSLSGQANEKLFF. Full variable domain (outside the CDR3, taken from reference TRBV27 and TRBJ1-4): EAQVTQNPRYLITVTGKKLTVTCSQNMNHEYMSWYRQDPGLGLRQIYYSMNVEVTDKGDVPEGYKVSRKEKRNFPLILESPSPNQTSLYFCASSLSGQANEKLFFGSGTQLSVL.